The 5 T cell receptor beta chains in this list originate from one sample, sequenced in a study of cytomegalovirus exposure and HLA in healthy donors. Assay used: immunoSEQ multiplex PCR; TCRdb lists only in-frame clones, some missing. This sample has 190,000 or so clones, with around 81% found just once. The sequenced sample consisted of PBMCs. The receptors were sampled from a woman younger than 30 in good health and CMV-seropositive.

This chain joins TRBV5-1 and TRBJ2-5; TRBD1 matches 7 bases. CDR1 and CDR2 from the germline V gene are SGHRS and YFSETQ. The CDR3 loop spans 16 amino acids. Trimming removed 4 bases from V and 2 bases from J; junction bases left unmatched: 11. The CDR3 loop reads CASSRPYDREQETQYF. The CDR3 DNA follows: TGCGCCAGCAGCCGACCCTACGACAGGGAGCAAGAGACCCAGTACTTC. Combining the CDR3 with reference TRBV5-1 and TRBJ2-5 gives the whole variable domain KAGVTQTPRYLIKTRGQQVTLSCSPISGHRSVSWYQQTPGQGLQFLFEYFSETQRNKGNFPGRFSGRQFSNSRSEMNVSTLELGDSALYLCASSRPYDREQETQYFGPGTRLLVL.

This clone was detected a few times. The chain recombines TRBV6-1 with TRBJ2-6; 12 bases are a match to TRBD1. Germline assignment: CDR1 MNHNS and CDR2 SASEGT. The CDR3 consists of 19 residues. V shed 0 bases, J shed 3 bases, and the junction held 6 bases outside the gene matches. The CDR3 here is CASSEAGTGGLDGANVLTF. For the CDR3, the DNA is TGTGCCAGCAGTGAAGCGGGGACAGGGGGCTTAGATGGGGCCAACGTCCTGACTTTC.

In nucleotides, the CDR3 is TGTGCCAGCAGCCGCGCTCGGGCGGGCGGTAACTATGGCTACACCTTC. This sequence encodes CASSRARAGGNYGYTF. The chain recombines TRBV7-8 with TRBJ1-2; unclear D gene. The CDR3 totals 16 residues. V lost 5 bases to trimming and J lost 1 base, with 17 bases between them. Germline CDR1 and CDR2: SGHVS and FQNEAQ.

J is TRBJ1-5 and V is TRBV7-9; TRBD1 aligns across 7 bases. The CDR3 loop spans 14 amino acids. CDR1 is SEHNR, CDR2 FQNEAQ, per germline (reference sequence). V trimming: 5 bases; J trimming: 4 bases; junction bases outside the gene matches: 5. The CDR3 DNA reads TGTGCCAGCAGCCGAGGGACAGCAAATCAGCCCCAGCATTTT. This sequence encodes CASSRGTANQPQHF.

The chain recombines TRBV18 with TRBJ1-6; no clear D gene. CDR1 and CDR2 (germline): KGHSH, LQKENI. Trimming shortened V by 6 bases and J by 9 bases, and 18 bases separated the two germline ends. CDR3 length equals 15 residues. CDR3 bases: TGTGCCAGCTCGCCTAGCGTGTCCGTCAGTTCACCCCTCCACTTT. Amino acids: CASSPSVSVSSPLHF.